The rows below give T cell receptor beta chains drawn from one sample of a study of T-cell reconstitution after alpha-beta-depleted transplantation in children. TCRdb re-analysed the PCR reads in MiXCR, keeping a single row per CDR3 protein. The repertoire holds 330,000 or so distinct CDR3 sequences, with 6.5% to 9% as singletons. The sample consisted of peripheral blood, taken 360 days after TCRalphabeta/CD19-depleted stem cell transplant. These receptors all come from a female patient younger than 10 who had a stem cell transplant for Fanconi anemia, so the T cells may come from the graft donor. The conserved cysteine and the conserved F or W are not part of the CDR3 here. Each record gives: CDR3 protein, V gene, J gene.

cdr3_aa: ASRQPTSRGETQY
v_call: TRBV28
j_call: TRBJ2-5

cdr3_aa: SALGQYQETQY
v_call: TRBV20-1
j_call: TRBJ2-5

cdr3_aa: ASSFSGLSSPLH
v_call: TRBV12-3/TRBV12-4
j_call: TRBJ1-6

cdr3_aa: ASSPPPGGDTQY
v_call: TRBV6-5
j_call: TRBJ2-3

cdr3_aa: ASSIATDTQY
v_call: TRBV19
j_call: TRBJ2-3

cdr3_aa: ASRRGTVEAF
v_call: TRBV6-5
j_call: TRBJ1-1

cdr3_aa: ASSLFTNTEAF
v_call: TRBV5-1
j_call: TRBJ1-1

cdr3_aa: ASGSGFNEQF
v_call: TRBV2
j_call: TRBJ2-1

cdr3_aa: ASSAAAGTGLHGELF
v_call: TRBV7-8
j_call: TRBJ2-2

cdr3_aa: ASSQEWGTDTQY
v_call: TRBV3-1
j_call: TRBJ2-3

cdr3_aa: ASSSSGEWDIQY
v_call: TRBV5-1
j_call: TRBJ2-4

cdr3_aa: ASKIDSQETQY
v_call: TRBV19
j_call: TRBJ2-5

cdr3_aa: SARDQRGETQY
v_call: TRBV20-1
j_call: TRBJ2-5

cdr3_aa: ASNERAGTDTQY
v_call: TRBV5-1
j_call: TRBJ2-3

cdr3_aa: ASSFGTVEQF
v_call: TRBV7-2
j_call: TRBJ2-1

cdr3_aa: ASSYLQFSTASYEQY
v_call: TRBV6-5
j_call: TRBJ2-7

cdr3_aa: ASSLGLAGKETQY
v_call: TRBV7-9
j_call: TRBJ2-5

cdr3_aa: ASSQDVGQQLGNSPLH
v_call: TRBV4-2
j_call: TRBJ1-6

cdr3_aa: ASSQAGFGYT
v_call: TRBV4-3
j_call: TRBJ1-2

cdr3_aa: ASSFLGAWAF
v_call: TRBV11-2
j_call: TRBJ1-1

cdr3_aa: ASSKETLTGGTSGELF
v_call: TRBV13
j_call: TRBJ2-2

cdr3_aa: ASSLAAGGNEKLF
v_call: TRBV5-1
j_call: TRBJ1-4

cdr3_aa: SVVAGGRYGYT
v_call: TRBV29-1
j_call: TRBJ1-2

cdr3_aa: ASSRTGRQPQH
v_call: TRBV7-2
j_call: TRBJ1-5

cdr3_aa: ASSPGLAEDNEQF
v_call: TRBV9
j_call: TRBJ2-1

cdr3_aa: ASALSYNEQF
v_call: TRBV3-1
j_call: TRBJ2-1

cdr3_aa: ASSPRGWGTDTQY
v_call: TRBV11-2
j_call: TRBJ2-3

cdr3_aa: ASSIVGGQPQH
v_call: TRBV19
j_call: TRBJ1-5

cdr3_aa: SVRTGGGYEQY
v_call: TRBV20-1
j_call: TRBJ2-7

cdr3_aa: AGSQKETQY
v_call: TRBV11-2
j_call: TRBJ2-3

cdr3_aa: ASREGRGRYPQH
v_call: TRBV28
j_call: TRBJ1-5

cdr3_aa: ASSGPWRTQETQY
v_call: TRBV2
j_call: TRBJ2-5

cdr3_aa: ASSQVPGKTITYGYT
v_call: TRBV4-1
j_call: TRBJ1-2

cdr3_aa: ASSASYRELGYEQY
v_call: TRBV3-1
j_call: TRBJ2-7

cdr3_aa: ASSQVSQETQY
v_call: TRBV4-1
j_call: TRBJ2-5

cdr3_aa: ASTRDTDTQY
v_call: TRBV5-1
j_call: TRBJ2-3

cdr3_aa: ASRLAGVSFTGELF
v_call: TRBV6-2/TRBV6-3
j_call: TRBJ2-2

cdr3_aa: ASSFPRGQGLGNEQF
v_call: TRBV7-2
j_call: TRBJ2-1

cdr3_aa: SATHPILNEGNTIY
v_call: TRBV20-1
j_call: TRBJ1-3

cdr3_aa: ASGDRLNTEAF
v_call: TRBV7-8
j_call: TRBJ1-1

cdr3_aa: SVEDQRAQH
v_call: TRBV29-1
j_call: TRBJ1-5

cdr3_aa: SASQGLAGGSPGELF
v_call: TRBV20-1
j_call: TRBJ2-2

cdr3_aa: ASSQDDPDPDGELF
v_call: TRBV4-3
j_call: TRBJ2-2

cdr3_aa: ASSIPTGALNTEAF
v_call: TRBV19
j_call: TRBJ1-1

cdr3_aa: ASSPEGVSGQPQH
v_call: TRBV7-2
j_call: TRBJ1-5

cdr3_aa: SARLSTDTQY
v_call: TRBV20-1
j_call: TRBJ2-3

cdr3_aa: SATVAGGYINEQF
v_call: TRBV20-1
j_call: TRBJ2-1

cdr3_aa: ASSSYSGRAWADTQY
v_call: TRBV6-2/TRBV6-3
j_call: TRBJ2-3

cdr3_aa: SARVYQGQETQY
v_call: TRBV20-1
j_call: TRBJ2-5

cdr3_aa: ASSQALSGSSYNEQF
v_call: TRBV4-2
j_call: TRBJ2-1